Below are 26 T cell receptor beta chains sequenced from a single sample in a study of control samples from healthy donors and cancer patients. Sequencing used immunoSEQ multiplex PCR; TCRdb keeps in-frame clones, though not all of them. The table includes some 87,000 clones, more than 65% detected once. Source material: PBMCs. Source of these receptors: a man between 60 and 75 years old with head and neck cancer.

The chain carries TRBV3-1 (or the pseudogene TRBV3-2) and TRBJ1-3; D might be TRBD1 (5 bases). V lost 4 bases to trimming and J lost 4 bases, with 8 bases between them. This CDR3 spans 13 amino acids. Germline CDR1 is LGHDT and CDR2 is YNNKEL (reference sequence). For the CDR3, the DNA is TGTGCCAGCAGCCTGGGACGGGGAAACACCATATATTTT. Translated: CASSLGRGNTIYF.

As concerns this clone: The same CDR3 is also encoded by other DNA sequences in this sample. This chain joins TRBV5-6 and TRBJ2-1; TRBD2 matches at 10 bases. This CDR3 is 15 amino acids long. Looked up from germline, CDR1 is SGHDT and CDR2 is YYEEEE. After removal of 2 bases from V and 4 bases from J, the junction contained 3 bases not matched to a gene. For the CDR3, the DNA is TGTGCCAGCAGCTTCAGCGGGAGGGGATACAATGAGCAGTTCTTC. This translates into CASSFSGRGYNEQFF.

The rearrangement uses TRBV7-2 and TRBJ1-1; D perhaps matches TRBD1 (6 bases). This CDR3 comprises 16 residues. CDR1 and CDR2 from the germline V gene are SGHTA and FQGNSA. V was trimmed by 1 base and J by 1 base, leaving 13 bases between them. The CDR3 bases are TGTGCCAGCAGCTTAGTGTGGGACAAAAGGAACACTGAAGCTTTCTTT. Translated: CASSLVWDKRNTEAFF.

This clone was observed a few times. The chain employs TRBV4-1 and TRBJ1-4; the match to TRBD1 covers 9 bases. Per the germline V gene, CDR1 is MGHRA and CDR2 is YSYEKL. The J segment lost 8 bases and the V segment lost 4 bases, leaving 8 bases of the junction unmatched. The CDR3 consists of 15 residues. CDR3 sequence: CASSLTGGVGEKLFF. DNA of the CDR3: TGCGCCAGCAGCCTTACAGGGGGCGTAGGGGAAAAACTGTTTTTT.

The chain joins TRBV5-1 to TRBJ1-2; D remains ambiguous. V was shortened by 0 bases and J by 4 bases, with 25 bases between the two germline ends. This CDR3 has 19 residues. Germline CDR1 and CDR2: SGHRS and YFSETQ. CDR3 region: CASSLGYSGRPARSYGYTF. CDR3 nucleotides: TGCGCCAGCAGCTTGGGATATTCAGGCAGACCAGCCCGATCCTATGGCTACACCTTC. The full variable domain, in which reference TRBV5-1 and TRBJ1-2 provide the parts outside the CDR3, is KAGVTQTPRYLIKTRGQQVTLSCSPISGHRSVSWYQQTPGQGLQFLFEYFSETQRNKGNFPGRFSGRQFSNSRSEMNVSTLELGDSALYLCASSLGYSGRPARSYGYTFGSGTRLTVV.

The table lists this clone with a few counts. This rearrangement joins TRBV27 to TRBJ2-1; 9 nucleotides match TRBD2. This CDR3 is built from 16 residues. Germline trimming cut 6 bases from V and 7 bases from J; bases unmatched to any gene: 13. Germline CDR1 is MNHEY and CDR2 is SMNVEV (reference sequence). In nucleotides, the CDR3 is TGTGCCAGCAGCCTCCATTCGCTAGCGGGACAGAATGAGCAGTTCTTC. It encodes CASSLHSLAGQNEQFF.

This clone was recorded a few times. The V gene is TRBV9, the J gene TRBJ2-1; 10 bases map to TRBD1. Germline V gene lookup returns CDR1 SGDLS and CDR2 YYNGEE. This CDR3 has 18 amino acids. V lost 0 bases, J lost 5 bases, and 11 bases stayed unmatched. The CDR3 DNA sequence: TGTGCCAGCAGCGTAGAATTTAGGTCGGGACAGGGGAACAATGAGCAGTTCTTC. The encoded protein is CASSVEFRSGQGNNEQFF.

J is TRBJ2-6 and V is TRBV7-2; a possible D gene is TRBD1 (5 bases). Germline loops: CDR1 SGHTA, CDR2 FQGNSA. V was trimmed by 2 bases and J by 2 bases, leaving 10 bases between them. The CDR3 extends over 16 amino acids. The CDR3, as DNA: TGTGCCAGCAGCTTAATAGGGGTGACTGGGGCCAACGTCCTGACTTTC. It is translated as CASSLIGVTGANVLTF.

The gene calls are TRBV19 and TRBJ2-1; 8 bases align to TRBD2. This CDR3 has 16 residues. Germline CDR1 is LNHDA and CDR2 is SQIVND (reference sequence). With 4 bases clipped from V and 0 bases from J, the junction kept 5 bases outside the gene matches. The CDR3 here is CASSTLSGSSYNEQFF. DNA for the CDR3: TGTGCCAGTAGTACTCTCAGCGGGAGCTCCTACAATGAGCAGTTCTTC.

The chain links TRBV5-5 to TRBJ2-2; 9 bases fit TRBD2. Germline-derived CDR1 and CDR2 are SGHKS and YYEKEE (reference sequence). Trimming cost V 4 bases and J 6 bases; bases outside gene matches: 7. The CDR3 runs to 15 residues. As DNA, the CDR3 is TGTGCCAGCAGCAGTGTAGCGGGAGTCGCCGGGGAGCTGTTTTTT. Translating it yields CASSSVAGVAGELFF.

The chain carries TRBV6-5 and TRBJ1-3; D gene unclear. Looked up from germline, CDR1 is MNHEY and CDR2 is SVGAGI. V dropped 0 bases and J dropped 9 bases, with 18 bases sitting between them. There are 16 residues in the CDR3. DNA for the CDR3: TGTGCCAGCAGTTACTCTTATCCGGGAGAAAGCCGCACCATATATTTT. It specifies CASSYSYPGESRTIYF.

The V gene is TRBV19, the J gene TRBJ2-7; possible D gene TRBD1, 6 bases. The CDR3 runs to 15 residues. The V end lost 5 bases, the J end lost 2 bases, and 16 bases lay between the germline ends. Germline CDR1 reads LNHDA; CDR2 reads SQIVND (reference sequence). The CDR3 loop is CASSERDRPAYEQYF. The CDR3 nucleotides read TGTGCCAGTAGTGAAAGAGACAGGCCAGCCTACGAGCAGTACTTC.

This clone was seen just once. This chain connects TRBV5-5 to TRBJ2-5; D may be TRBD2 (6 bases). Trimming took 0 bases from V and 13 from J, leaving 16 bases between them. CDR1 SGHKS and CDR2 YYEKEE come from the germline V gene (reference sequence). This CDR3 contains 13 residues. The CDR3 loop reads CASSLAERRGGYF. The CDR3 bases are TGTGCCAGCAGCTTGGCCGAACGGCGGGGAGGGTACTTC.

This rearrangement joins TRBV5-1 to TRBJ1-1; TRBD1 agrees at 8 bases. Germline loops: CDR1 SGHRS, CDR2 YFSETQ. With V trimmed by 4 bases and J by 5 bases, 10 bases remained unmatched. This CDR3 has 15 residues. This chain's CDR3 is CASSDTGTGWTEAFF. The CDR3 DNA sequence: TGCGCCAGCAGCGATACCGGGACAGGTTGGACTGAAGCTTTCTTT.

The V gene is TRBV18, the J gene TRBJ2-3; D not resolved. CDR3 length: 15 residues. The germline CDR1 and CDR2 sequences are KGHSH and LQKENI. Trimming removed 2 bases at V and 3 bases at J, with 12 bases between. CDR3 nucleotides: TGTGCCAGCTCACCATCGGCTTTGGGGACAGATACGCAGTATTTT. This translates into CASSPSALGTDTQYF.

This sequence joins TRBV5-1 and TRBJ2-7; 7 bases agree with TRBD2. This CDR3 spans 17 amino acids. J lost 5 bases, V lost 1 base, and 15 bases had no gene match. Looked up from germline, CDR1 is SGHRS and CDR2 is YFSETQ. CDR3 sequence reads: CASSLQPGASGFDEQYF. CDR3 in DNA: TGCGCCAGCAGCTTGCAACCGGGAGCTAGCGGCTTTGACGAGCAGTACTTC.

V gene TRBV7-9 combines with J gene TRBJ2-1; 9 bases are shared with TRBD2. The CDR3 has 17 residues. Germline-derived CDR1 and CDR2 are SEHNR and FQNEAQ (reference sequence). With V trimmed by 5 bases and J by 6 bases, 14 bases remained unmatched. The CDR3 DNA sequence: TGTGCCAGCAGCCCTTTGGGGGTAGCGGGAGTTCGCAATGAGCAGTTCTTC. The encoded protein is CASSPLGVAGVRNEQFF.

This chain joins TRBV7-2 and TRBJ1-2; 8 bases map to TRBD1. Germline lookup yields CDR1 SGHTA and CDR2 FQGNSA. J gave up 0 bases and V 4 bases, and 4 bases lay outside the gene matches. The CDR3 has 15 amino acids. The CDR3 DNA follows: TGTGCCAGCAGCTCAACAGGGGGTACTAACTATGGCTACACCTTC. Translation: CASSSTGGTNYGYTF.

The genes are TRBV27 and TRBJ2-1; D is perhaps TRBD1 (6 bases). This CDR3 has 19 amino acids. Germline loops: CDR1 MNHEY, CDR2 SMNVEV (reference sequence). Trimming shortened V by 6 bases and J by 5 bases, and 29 bases separated the two germline ends. The CDR3 region is CASRLYGDTVGTMHNEQFF. The CDR3 coding sequence is TGTGCCAGCAGATTGTATGGGGACACGGTCGGCACAATGCACAATGAGCAGTTCTTC.

The J gene is TRBJ2-4, the V gene TRBV28, with 7 bases matching TRBD1. In germline, CDR1 is MDHEN, CDR2 SYDVKM. This CDR3 spans 14 amino acids. V shed 8 bases and J 7 bases; nucleotides not matched to a gene: 11. The CDR3 coding sequence is TGTGCCAGCTCAATCGGGACAGAGGGGAACATTCAGTACTTC. This translates into CASSIGTEGNIQYF.

The CDR3 DNA sequence: TGTGCCAGCAGTTTAGGGGGGATTAGCACAGATACGCAGTATTTT. Residues: CASSLGGISTDTQYF. This chain links TRBV28 with TRBJ2-3; TRBD2 might be the D (6 bases). CDR3 length: 15 residues. The V gene's germline CDR1 is MDHEN and CDR2 SYDVKM. The ends were cut back, 2 bases at V and 0 bases at J, with 9 bases in the middle.

In its sample, this clone was seen a few times. CDR3 nucleotides: TGTGCCAGCAGCTTAGGAACTCAAGATACGCAGTATTTT. Protein: CASSLGTQDTQYF. The rearrangement uses TRBV7-2 and TRBJ2-3, with no clear D. Looked up from germline, CDR1 is SGHTA and CDR2 is FQGNSA. Trimming pared 1 base from V and 5 bases from J, leaving 7 bases between. CDR3 size: 13 residues.

This sequence joins TRBV5-5 and TRBJ2-7; TRBD1 agrees at 7 bases. The CDR3 sequence is 15 residues long. Per the germline V gene, CDR1 is SGHKS and CDR2 is YYEKEE (reference sequence). V trimming: 0 bases; J trimming: 5 bases; junction bases outside the gene matches: 8. CDR3 amino acids: CASSLGLGTANEQYF. The CDR3 DNA follows: TGTGCCAGCAGCTTGGGGTTAGGGACAGCTAACGAGCAGTACTTC.

This clone was recorded once. Other nucleotide sequences in the sample specify the same CDR3. The chain links TRBV2 to TRBJ2-1; the match to TRBD2 covers 14 bases. With V trimmed by 9 bases and J by 7 bases, 8 bases remained unmatched. CDR1 SNHLY and CDR2 FYNNEI come from the germline V gene. This CDR3 has 15 residues. For the CDR3, the DNA is TGTGCCAGTAGGGCGACTAGCGGGAGGGGTAATGAGCAGTTCTTC. Residues: CASRATSGRGNEQFF.

This chain connects TRBV7-6 to TRBJ2-7; D remains ambiguous. Germline V gives CDR1 SGHVS, CDR2 FNYEAQ. CDR3 size: 14 residues. Trimming left V 1 base short and J 6 bases short, with 13 bases between. The CDR3 region is CASSLEGSFSEQYF. DNA of the CDR3: TGTGCCAGCAGCTTAGAAGGCAGCTTTAGCGAGCAGTACTTC. Combining the CDR3 with reference TRBV7-6 and TRBJ2-7 gives the whole variable domain GAGVSQSPRYKVTKRGQDVALRCDPISGHVSLYWYRQALGQGPEFLTYFNYEAQQDKSGLPNDRFSAERPEGSISTLTIQRTEQRDSAMYRCASSLEGSFSEQYFGPGTRLTVT.

The gene calls are TRBV18 and TRBJ2-7, with TRBD2 matching over 12 bases. CDR1 is KGHSH, CDR2 LQKENI, per germline. The CDR3 covers 16 residues. After removal of 1 base from V and 0 bases from J, the junction contained 1 base not matched to a gene. The CDR3: CASSPRGLAGSYEQYF. CDR3 bases: TGTGCCAGCTCACCACGGGGACTAGCGGGCTCCTACGAGCAGTACTTC.